This T cell receptor beta chain was captured by sequencing in a study of blood T cells in healthy people across ages. Germline values: CDR1 SEHNR, CDR2 FQNEAQ (reference sequence). This CDR3 region has 10 residues. Trimming cost V 11 bases and J 15 bases, with 17 bases left between them. The second PCR ran roughly 6 to 11 cycles with a sample-barcoded 5' primer and J-beta primers. TCRdb re-derived calls from the 5' RACE reads in MiXCR, one entry per CDR3 protein. In the table there are 1.5 million to 2 million distinct CDR3 sequences, almost 35% of which are singletons. Sequencing input: blood. The receptor was isolated from a young woman in good health. The chain combines TRBV7-9 with TRBJ2-1; D is perhaps TRBD2 (5 bases). The CDR3 loop reads CAVWERPPFF. The CDR3, as DNA: TGTGCCGTCTGGGAGCGTCCCCCGTTCTTC.